These T cell receptor beta chains were read from a single sample in a study of immune characterization of retroperitoneal liposarcoma. TCRdb reprocessed the PCR reads with MiXCR, giving one entry per CDR3 protein. The sample holds roughly 9,800 distinct CDR3 sequences, 25% to 30% seen once. Sequences were obtained from tumor tissue. These receptors came from a male donor with retroperitoneal liposarcoma. Both conserved end residues are trimmed from each CDR3.

15 | NA | TRBV6-1 | ASTDLGGGARGYEQY
13 | TRBJ2-1 | TRBV6-1 | ASSTSGGDSYEQF
13 | TRBJ2-5 | TRBV27 | ASSLSKGAEETQY
12 | TRBJ2-5 | TRBV6-1 | ASSRTGGQETQY
12 | TRBJ1-5 | TRBV12-3/TRBV12-4 | ASSPLGLNQPQH
11 | TRBJ2-1 | TRBV27 | ASSLGRSYEQF
11 | TRBJ2-1 | TRBV12-3/TRBV12-4 | ASSLAQFNEQF
12 | TRBJ1-1 | TRBV6-2/TRBV6-3 | ASSAGTENTEAF
13 | TRBJ2-5 | TRBV6-8 | ASSYYPPPALQPH
11 | TRBJ2-7 | TRBV4-1 | ASSQGGPYEQY
13 | TRBJ2-1 | TRBV6-1 | ASKGIRGLYNEQF
13 | TRBJ2-1 | TRBV7-2 | ASSPSSGIDNEQF
15 | TRBJ2-3 | TRBV6-1 | ASSSRVGLVMFSTQY
11 | TRBJ1-2 | TRBV6-1 | ASSRSGTDGYT
15 | TRBJ2-2 | TRBV7-2 | ASSLALAGLNTGELF
12 | TRBJ2-2 | TRBV7-2 | ASSLDLRDRELF
10 | TRBJ1-2 | TRBV12-3/TRBV12-4 | ASSFGNYGYT
11 | TRBJ2-1 | TRBV28 | ASSLPGRDIQF
11 | TRBJ2-5 | TRBV6-5 | ASSPSLGGDQY
9 | TRBJ2-1 | TRBV12-3/TRBV12-4 | ASSIREGQF
12 | NA | TRBV6-1 | ASSTSWYQETQF
12 | TRBJ1-1 | TRBV12-5 | ASGLAYMNTEAF
11 | TRBJ1-2 | TRBV6-1 | ASSTRLGYGYT
10 | NA | TRBV12-3/TRBV12-4 | ASSFILQEQY
11 | TRBJ2-5 | TRBV5-1 | ATPPGAKETQY
9 | TRBJ2-4 | TRBV12-3/TRBV12-4 | ASSIREGQY
12 | TRBJ2-1 | TRBV27 | ASSPRGFYNEQF
14 | TRBJ1-3 | TRBV6-1 | ASRDRGGDSGNTIY
12 | TRBJ2-1 | TRBV7-6 | ASSLGGTFNEQF
12 | TRBJ2-4 | TRBV12-3/TRBV12-4 | ASSLAGGYNEQY
13 | TRBJ2-3 | TRBV10-1 | ASSSGTTRTDTQY
10 | TRBJ2-1 | TRBV7-2 | ASSLGIYEQF
14 | TRBJ2-5 | TRBV6-6 | ASSSRRLAGDNEQY
15 | TRBJ2-1 | TRBV7-3 | ASSSTSAGGGRYEQF
13 | TRBJ2-3 | TRBV6-1 | ASGTSGGAPDTQY
13 | TRBJ2-5 | TRBV7-2 | ASSSGSNSYGTQY